This T cell receptor (beta chain) was observed in a study of breast tumors, draining lymph nodes, adjacent tissues. Germline V lookup: CDR1 MNHEY, CDR2 SVGAGI. The V gene lost 2 bases and the J gene lost 4 bases, with 14 bases spanning the gap. The CDR3 has 15 residues. MiXCR was run by TCRdb on the multiplex PCR reads, yielding one entry per CDR3 protein. Of about 21,000 distinct CDR3 sequences listed, about 38% are singletons. The genes are TRBV6-5 and TRBJ1-2; the D gene is possibly TRBD1 (5 bases). This sequence was found in a female donor with breast cancer. Some clones in this sample may be carry-over from other donors' samples. Sequenced input: breast tumor tissue. This CDR3 reads CASSYGQGGAYGYTF. DNA for the CDR3: TGTGCCAGCAGTTACGGTCAGGGTGGTGCCTATGGCTACACCTTC.